This TCR beta chain was observed in a study of identical twins. MiXCR, applied by TCRdb to the 5' RACE reads, yields one record per CDR3 protein. The top ten hold under 3.5% of the sample, which has some 560,000 distinct CDR3 sequences, 9% to 10% seen once. This clonotype appeared a few times. Its antigen remains unknown. Germline V gene sequence: CDR1 MDHEN, CDR2 SYDVKM. The CDR3 covers 14 residues. The V end lost 8 bases, the J end lost 10 bases, and 23 bases lay between the germline ends. Study-level points and caveats: Surplus twin overlap in beta out-of-frame sequences was less pronounced. Conclusions rested on cross-sectional statistics rather than following the same donors.

Separately, the same data were catalogued under a study of yellow fever vaccine responses in identical twins.

The sequence was obtained from a woman aged 18-29 years in good health. The sample comprised PBMCs. The chain employs TRBV28 and TRBJ1-1; no clear D. The chain's CDR3 is CASLFPGPSRGAFF. CDR3 coding DNA: TGTGCCAGCTTATTTCCTGGGCCCTCCCGTGGAGCTTTCTTT.